This T cell receptor beta chain stems from a study of T cell responses to AZD1222 COVID-19 vaccine. Across the study: Researchers grouped second doses given at about 4 or about 12 weeks into one pool.

Method: immunoSEQ multiplex PCR; TCRdb's copy keeps in-frame clones and lacks some. The sample contains about 170,000 clones, approximately 95% of which appear only once. A remark on this clone: Antigen specificity is unknown.

General study findings and limits: Unmutated regions of variants are reportedly targeted by nearly half of spike-specific TCRs. Donors were largely white British and mainly female; clonal diversity was possibly underestimated. Of the AZD1222 recipients, only six or seven were seropositive at baseline.

The CDR3 length is 17 residues. Germline CDR1 and CDR2: ENHRY and SYGVKD. V shed 3 bases and J shed 0 bases, with 15 bases lying between them. The rearrangement links TRBV10-3 to TRBJ1-5; D possibly corresponds to TRBD1 (5 bases). The sequencing here drew on peripheral blood, taken on day 0 of AZD1222 vaccination. The TCR was taken from an adult in good health. The chain's CDR3 is CAISDSGGDRSNQPQHF. DNA of the CDR3: TGTGCCATCAGTGATTCCGGTGGGGACCGTAGCAATCAGCCCCAGCATTTT.